A single sample gave rise to the 17 T cell receptor beta chains below, sequenced in a study of cytomegalovirus exposure and HLA in healthy donors. Vbeta (60) and Jbeta (13) primers were used in the PCR. Sequencing was performed with immunoSEQ multiplex PCR; in TCRdb, only in-frame clones are kept and a portion is missing. The top ten clones hold around 1.7% of a sample with about 200,000 clones, more than 65% of them seen once. The specimen sequenced was PBMCs. The source is a man between 45 and 60 years old in good health and CMV-seronegative.

The gene calls are TRBV5-1 and TRBJ2-1; 7 nucleotides agree with TRBD1. CDR3 size: 16 residues. The ends lost 4 bases at V and 4 bases at J; junction bases unmatched: 11. CDR1 is SGHRS, CDR2 YFSETQ, per germline. This CDR3 reads CASSTYTGAVYNEQFF. The CDR3 DNA reads TGCGCCAGCAGCACATACACAGGGGCGGTTTACAATGAGCAGTTCTTC.

This chain uses TRBV7-9 with TRBJ2-7, with D tentatively TRBD1 (6 bases). The CDR3 length is 15 residues. Germline-derived CDR1 and CDR2 are SEHNR and FQNEAQ (reference sequence). Trimming took 5 bases from V and 6 from J, leaving 20 bases between them. The CDR3 DNA sequence: TGTGCCAGCAGCCCCCAAAAGGGGGTTGAGGTCGAGCAGTACTTC. Encoded protein: CASSPQKGVEVEQYF.

Here the CDR3 reads CASSSIKSSYNEQFF. The CDR3 DNA reads as TGTGCCAGTTCCTCCATAAAGAGCTCCTACAATGAGCAGTTCTTC. The J gene is TRBJ2-1, the V gene TRBV11-2; no clear D gene. This CDR3 region has 15 residues. The germline gives CDR1 SGHAT, CDR2 FQNNGV. With 9 bases removed from V and 0 bases from J, the gap between germline ends came to 15 bases.

The rearrangement uses TRBV6-1 and TRBJ1-1; a weak D match, TRBD1 (5 bases). Germline V gene data show CDR1 as MNHNS and CDR2 as SASEGT. Trimming shortened V by 5 bases and J by 3 bases, and 13 bases separated the two germline ends. There are 14 residues in the CDR3. CDR3 DNA sequence: TGTGCCAGCAGTCGGTTTGTAGGGGACACTGAAGCTTTCTTT. It is translated as CASSRFVGDTEAFF.

This clone was seen a handful of times. Here the CDR3 DNA reads TGTGCCAGCAGCCTCGGGACTAGCGGGGCGAGCTCCTACGAGCAGTACTTC. As protein: CASSLGTSGASSYEQYF. The chain combines TRBV9 with TRBJ2-7; TRBD2 agrees at 13 bases. Unmatched junction bases numbered 7, after V lost 4 bases and J lost 0 bases. The germline gives CDR1 SGDLS, CDR2 YYNGEE. The CDR3 is 17 residues long.

The V call is TRBV25-1, the J call TRBJ2-7; 7 nucleotides line up with TRBD2. The J segment lost 5 bases and the V segment lost 0 bases, leaving 1 base of the junction unmatched. The CDR3 is 13 residues long. Germline-derived CDR1 and CDR2 are MGHDK and SYGVNS. CDR3 sequence (DNA): TGTGCCAGCAGTGAATACGGGGGGAACGAGCAGTACTTC. Its protein is CASSEYGGNEQYF.

In DNA form, the CDR3 reads TGTGCCAGCAGTTACCGACAGGGCACAGCTAATGAAAAACTGTTTTTT. Encoded protein: CASSYRQGTANEKLFF. The chain couples TRBV6-5 to TRBJ1-4; TRBD1 matches at 7 bases. The junction had 6 bases not matched to a gene; V was cut back by 2 bases and J by 3 bases. Germline CDR1 reads MNHEY; CDR2 reads SVGAGI. The CDR3 is made up of 16 amino acids.

V and J are TRBV7-6 and TRBJ1-1, with a possible D match to TRBD1 (5 bases). Trimming left V 5 bases short and J 2 bases short, with 12 bases between. The germline V gene has CDR1 SGHVS and CDR2 FNYEAQ. The CDR3 covers 14 residues. DNA of the CDR3: TGTGCCAGCAGCGCCTCGACAGCTAACACTGAAGCTTTCTTT. This sequence encodes CASSASTANTEAFF.

The CDR3: CASSLTGLIYEQYF. The CDR3 bases are TGTGCCAGCAGTTTAACGGGATTGATCTACGAGCAGTACTTC. This chain joins TRBV27 and TRBJ2-7; tentatively, D is TRBD2 (5 bases). The germline CDR1 and CDR2 sequences are MNHEY and SMNVEV (reference sequence). The CDR3 length is 14 residues. Trimming cost V 2 bases and J 3 bases, with 11 bases left between them.

The CDR3 protein is CASSKGDSNQPQHF. For the CDR3, the DNA is TGTGCCAGCAGCAAGGGGGATAGCAATCAGCCCCAGCATTTT. The gene calls are TRBV28 and TRBJ1-5; possibly TRBD1 for D (6 bases). V lost 6 bases and J 0 bases, leaving 9 bases between the germline ends. The V gene's germline CDR1 is MDHEN and CDR2 SYDVKM. The CDR3 extends over 14 amino acids.

This chain connects TRBV6-1 to TRBJ1-1; 7 positions match TRBD1. This CDR3 contains 14 residues. Germline V gene data show CDR1 as MNHNS and CDR2 as SASEGT. V shed 6 bases and J 4 bases; nucleotides not matched to a gene: 8. CDR3 protein: CASSTPGTVTEAFF. CDR3 DNA: TGTGCCAGCAGCACACCTGGGACAGTCACTGAAGCTTTCTTT.

The V gene is TRBV7-2, the J gene TRBJ1-4, with no clear D. Germline values: CDR1 SGHTA, CDR2 FQGNSA. V was clipped by 1 base and J by 3 bases, with 9 bases between them. This CDR3 is built from 15 residues. The CDR3 is CASSLGRVPNEKLFF. The DNA of the CDR3 is TGTGCCAGCAGCTTAGGGAGGGTCCCTAATGAAAAACTGTTTTTT. The entire variable domain, with the rest obtained from reference TRBV7-2 and TRBJ1-4, is as follows: GAGVSQSPSNKVTEKGKDVELRCDPISGHTALYWYRQSLGQGLEFLIYFQGNSAPDKSGLPSDRFSAERTGGSVSTLTIQRTQQEDSAVYLCASSLGRVPNEKLFFGSGTQLSVL.

In this sample, this clone turned up once. The rearrangement links TRBV9 to TRBJ2-1; 8 nucleotides agree with TRBD2. This CDR3 comprises 18 residues. V shed 3 bases, J shed 1 base, and the junction held 12 bases outside the gene matches. Germline lookup yields CDR1 SGDLS and CDR2 YYNGEE. The CDR3 reads CASSAREKAGASYNEQFF. The CDR3 DNA is TGTGCCAGCAGCGCACGAGAAAAAGCGGGAGCGTCCTACAATGAGCAGTTCTTC.

In this sample, this clone turned up a few times. The gene calls are TRBV29-1 and TRBJ2-5, with 10 bases aligning to TRBD2. CDR1 is SQVTM, CDR2 ANQGSEA, per germline. The CDR3 is 12 residues long. CDR3 protein: CSGLADQETQYF. In DNA form, the CDR3 reads TGCAGTGGACTAGCGGACCAAGAGACCCAGTACTTC.

This chain connects TRBV7-9 to TRBJ2-7, with 9 nucleotides matching TRBD1. CDR1 is SEHNR, CDR2 FQNEAQ, per germline (reference sequence). J was trimmed by 5 bases and V by 5 bases; bases with no gene match: 1. The CDR3 totals 12 residues. In nucleotides, the CDR3 is TGTGCCAGCAGCACAGGGGGCCACGAGCAGTACTTC. It codes for CASSTGGHEQYF.

The V and J genes are TRBV2 and TRBJ1-4; 11 bases are a match to TRBD1. CDR3 size: 15 residues. Trimming at V came to 4 bases and at J to 7 bases, leaving 5 bases not matched to a gene. CDR1 SNHLY and CDR2 FYNNEI come from the germline V gene. CDR3 loop: CASSAPGQGGEKLFF. In DNA form, the CDR3 reads TGTGCCAGCAGTGCGCCGGGACAGGGGGGTGAAAAACTGTTTTTT. The variable domain in full, with the rest retrieved from reference TRBV2 and TRBJ1-4, is EPEVTQTPSHQVTQMGQEVILRCVPISNHLYFYWYRQILGQKVEFLVSFYNNEISEKSEIFDDQFSVERPDGSNFTLKIRSTKLEDSAMYFCASSAPGQGGEKLFFGSGTQLSVL.

The CDR3 is CASSARLAGGPTGELFF. The DNA for the CDR3 is TGTGCCAGTAGTGCAAGACTAGCGGGAGGGCCGACCGGGGAGCTGTTTTTT. The chain couples TRBV19 to TRBJ2-2; 14 nucleotides match TRBD2. The J segment lost 5 bases and the V segment lost 5 bases, leaving 7 bases of the junction unmatched. The CDR3 extends over 17 amino acids. The germline gives CDR1 LNHDA, CDR2 SQIVND (reference sequence). Full variable domain (missing parts from reference TRBV19 and TRBJ2-2): DGGITQSPKYLFRKEGQNVTLSCEQNLNHDAMYWYRQDPGQGLRLIYYSQIVNDFQKGDIAEGYSVSREKKESFPLTVTSAQKNPTAFYLCASSARLAGGPTGELFFGEGSRLTVL.